The present TCR beta chain was sequenced within a study of T-cell reconstitution after alpha-beta-depleted transplantation in children. V lost 0 bases, J lost 5 bases, and 13 bases lay in between. The length of the CDR3 is 16 residues. CDR1 and CDR2 from the germline V gene are LNHNV and YYDKDF (reference sequence). As it was prepared, the TCRbeta library received unique molecular identifiers. TCRdb recomputed calls from the PCR reads with MiXCR, one row per CDR3 protein. There are some 530,000 distinct CDR3 sequences in the sample; around 13% occur only once, and about 5.4% lies in the top ten. This chain joins TRBV15 and TRBJ2-2; possibly TRBD1 for D (6 bases). The source was PBMCs from the stem cell graft donor, collected from the stem cell graft. This clonotype originated in a human donor who donated a stem cell graft to a child with combined immunodeficiency. CDR3 protein: CATSRDRGRGTGELFF. CDR3 in DNA: TGTGCCACCAGCAGAGACAGGGGCAGGGGTACCGGGGAGCTGTTTTTT.